This T cell receptor beta chain was identified in a study of cytomegalovirus exposure and HLA in healthy donors. Study summary: Approximately 85 million unique TCRs from HLA-typed donors made up an early data release.

Overall study results and limits: In a later analysis, a genetic analysis reported fewer productive-TCR N-insertions in an Asian-associated ancestry cluster than the cohort average.

Concerning this clone itself: Its cognate antigen is unknown.

The primer mix had 60 Vbeta and 13 Jbeta primers. Profiling relied on immunoSEQ multiplex PCR, and the TCRdb table lists in-frame clones only, not all of them. The sample includes 100,000 to 150,000 clones, approximately 8.9% of them seen just once. Trimming at V came to 3 bases and at J to 5 bases, leaving 7 bases not matched to a gene. This CDR3 has 15 amino acids. Germline-derived CDR1 and CDR2 are SGHRS and YFSETQ. This TCR derives from a woman in her thirties or forties in good health and CMV-seropositive. This chain uses TRBV5-1 with TRBJ1-2; TRBD1 agrees at 10 bases. Sequencing input: PBMCs. In nucleotides, the CDR3 is TGCGCCAGCAGCTCGCCGGACAGGGGGGGATATGGCTACACCTTC. This translates into CASSSPDRGGYGYTF. The full variable domain, completed using reference TRBV5-1 and TRBJ1-2, is KAGVTQTPRYLIKTRGQQVTLSCSPISGHRSVSWYQQTPGQGLQFLFEYFSETQRNKGNFPGRFSGRQFSNSRSEMNVSTLELGDSALYLCASSSPDRGGYGYTFGSGTRLTVV.